The 11 T cell receptor beta chains below were found in one sample sequenced in a study of CD8+ T cells in alopecia areata. Reverse transcription of extracted RNA yielded cDNA, which provided the sequencing template. The data were produced by immunoSEQ multiplex PCR, yet TCRdb's version contains in-frame clones alone and is incomplete. In the table there are 120,000 to 150,000 clones, roughly nine tenths of which are singletons. The treatment here: oral pan-JAK inhibitor, 5-10 mg twice daily. Sequenced material: CD8+ T cells sorted from blood, taken at week 4, from a patient treated with tofacitinib. Receptor source: a human donor with alopecia areata.

The V call is TRBV30, the J call TRBJ2-3, with D possibly called TRBD1 or TRBD2 (5 bases each). CDR1 and CDR2 from the germline V gene are GTSNPN and SVGIG (reference sequence). Trimming stripped 4 bases from V and 0 bases from J, with 14 bases between. CDR3 length equals 15 residues. The CDR3 region is CAWTEGKTSTDTQYF. The CDR3 DNA sequence: TGTGCCTGGACCGAGGGGAAGACTAGCACAGATACGCAGTATTTT.

Of note for this clone: The same CDR3 is also encoded by other DNA sequences in this sample. The V and J genes are TRBV27 and TRBJ2-7; no clear D gene. The CDR3 length is 11 residues. The V and J ends lost 6 bases and 2 bases respectively, with 5 bases between them. Germline lookup yields CDR1 MNHEY and CDR2 SMNVEV (reference sequence). CDR3 in DNA: TGTGCCAGCAGCTCTCCCTACGAGCAGTACTTC. Its protein is CASSSPYEQYF.

The chain recombines TRBV6-1 with TRBJ2-7; D gene uncertain. There are 11 residues in the CDR3. Germline-derived CDR1 and CDR2 are MNHNS and SASEGT. V was shortened by 6 bases and J by 2 bases, with 5 bases between the two germline ends. The chain's CDR3 is CASRETYEQYF. The CDR3 nucleotides are TGTGCCAGCAGGGAAACCTACGAGCAGTACTTC.

This clone was detected only once. The V and J genes are TRBV7-6 and TRBJ2-7; 11 bases map to TRBD2. J was trimmed by 4 bases and V by 5 bases; bases with no gene match: 4. CDR3 size: 14 residues. Per germline, CDR1 SGHVS and CDR2 FNYEAQ. DNA for the CDR3: TGTGCCAGCAGCCCAACTAGCGGGGGATACGAGCAGTACTTC. This translates into CASSPTSGGYEQYF.

This chain joins TRBV27 and TRBJ2-7, with D possibly called TRBD1 or TRBD2 (5 bases each). Germline loops: CDR1 MNHEY, CDR2 SMNVEV (reference sequence). The CDR3 is made up of 15 amino acids. The V end lost 2 bases, the J end lost 4 bases, and 15 bases lay between the germline ends. The CDR3 region is CASSLGGRGIYEQYF. The CDR3 coding sequence is TGTGCCAGCAGTTTAGGGGGACGGGGAATATACGAGCAGTACTTC.

This chain connects TRBV6-1 to TRBJ2-5; D ambiguous. The germline V gene encodes CDR1 MNHNS and CDR2 SASEGT. This CDR3 has 14 amino acids. Trimming left V 4 bases short and J 2 bases short, with 11 bases between. The CDR3 loop reads CASSVGNPQETQYF. CDR3 in DNA: TGTGCCAGCAGTGTTGGGAACCCGCAAGAGACCCAGTACTTC.

CDR3 in DNA: TGTGCCAGCAGCTTATATGGTAGCGGGAGTGTGGGTAATGAGCAGTTCTTC. The encoded protein is CASSLYGSGSVGNEQFF. V usage is TRBV7-9 and J usage is TRBJ2-1, with TRBD2 matching 9 bases. Germline V gene data show CDR1 as SEHNR and CDR2 as FQNEAQ (reference sequence). V trimming: 2 bases; J trimming: 7 bases; junction bases outside the gene matches: 12. This CDR3 comprises 17 residues.

The CDR3 spells CASRPDWGPGYGYTF. DNA of the CDR3: TGTGCCAGCAGGCCCGATTGGGGCCCTGGCTATGGCTACACCTTC. The chain links TRBV27 to TRBJ1-2; a weak D match, TRBD1 (5 bases). This CDR3 is built from 15 residues. Germline V lookup: CDR1 MNHEY, CDR2 SMNVEV (reference sequence). V was shortened by 6 bases and J by 4 bases, with 18 bases between the two germline ends.

This chain uses TRBV12-5 with TRBJ2-5; TRBD2 might be the D (5 bases). This CDR3 has 15 amino acids. Trimming shortened V by 8 bases and J by 5 bases, and 21 bases separated the two germline ends. Germline CDR1 and CDR2: LGHNT and FRNRAP. CDR3 loop: CASSDSGGYGETQYF. Written as DNA, the CDR3 is TGTGCTAGTTCTGATAGTGGCGGGTATGGCGAGACCCAGTACTTC.

The rearrangement uses TRBV2 and TRBJ2-1; weak D call: TRBD2 (6 bases). The germline V gene encodes CDR1 SNHLY and CDR2 FYNNEI. Trimming pared 5 bases from V and 7 bases from J, leaving 9 bases between. The CDR3 runs to 12 residues. This chain's CDR3 is CASSPGRNEQFF. DNA for the CDR3: TGTGCCAGCAGTCCAGGGAGGAATGAGCAGTTCTTC.

V gene TRBV7-9 combines with J gene TRBJ2-7; 7 bases align to TRBD1. J was trimmed by 6 bases and V by 3 bases; bases with no gene match: 5. The V gene's germline CDR1 is SEHNR and CDR2 FQNEAQ (reference sequence). The CDR3 totals 13 residues. The CDR3 DNA reads as TGTGCCAGCAGCTTGGACAGGAAGGGCGAGCAGTACTTC. Its protein product is CASSLDRKGEQYF.